The present T cell receptor (beta chain) was sequenced within a study of naive and memory T cell subsets. V lost 0 bases, J lost 1 base, and 14 bases lay in between. CDR1 is SGHRS, CDR2 YFSETQ, per germline. This CDR3 has 16 amino acids. The SP2 primer and nested alpha and beta constant region primers amplified ligated cDNA in four rounds. TCRdb reprocessed the 5' RACE reads via MiXCR and lists one record per CDR3 protein. The data contain approximately 30,000 distinct CDR3 sequences, 15% to 20% of them singletons. A UMI-containing oligonucleotide was joined by 3' ligation to the TCR cDNA template. This TCR was recovered from a female donor in good health. V and J are TRBV5-1 and TRBJ2-7, with D perhaps TRBD1 (8 bases). CDR3 DNA: TGCGCCAGCAGCTTGGCCGGGGGGACAGGATCCTACGAGCAGTACTTC. Amino acids: CASSLAGGTGSYEQYF.